The T cell receptor (beta chain) described here comes from a study of T-cell reconstitution after alpha-beta-depleted transplantation in children (dated by TCRdb to the mid-2010s). Context from the whole study: The study quantitatively tracked T-cell immune reconstitution after TCRalphabeta/CD19-depleted allogeneic hematopoietic cell transplantation in children using TCR repertoire profiling. What the authors observed across the whole study: The high TCRbeta diversity at day 60 in some patients was ascribed to recipient T cells and intrathymic progenitors that had survived conditioning. Over the following months the frequencies of hyperexpanded clones went down, and after one year T-cell counts and TCRbeta diversity were mostly credited to newly produced T cells. The apparently early alphabetaT-cell count recovery about two months after transplant was reportedly dependent on only several hundred rapidly expanded clones derived from non-depleted graft cells.

This clonotype was seen repeatedly, ten times or more. Its antigen remains unidentified. No clone much larger than this one lies a single base away; base qualities are absent. Reading the germline V gene (reference sequence) gives CDR1 DFQATT and CDR2 SNEGSKA. The germline ends are 6 bases apart after V is trimmed by 0 bases and J by 0 bases. The CDR3 spans 13 residues, from the cysteine through the phenylalanine. Only the CDR3 DNA is retained, 39 bases long and in frame from the first base. Libraries were prepared through PCR. Sequencing used an Illumina HiSeq 2500. TCR libraries were prepared with molecular barcoding, using unique molecular identifiers to normalize TCRbeta repertoire quantification. Using fastp trimming at Q25 and MiXCR clonotype assembly, TCRdb reanalyzed the public sequencing data and kept in-frame beta chains. Duplicate CDR3 protein sequences are folded into a single record with the most common DNA and genes. In this sample the table shows about 580,000 distinct CDR3 sequences, around 23% of which occur a single time. The ten top clones hold over 12% of the sample.

Taken with the paper, the label for treatment or condition translates to: allogeneic hematopoietic cell transplantation with graft depleted of TCRalphabeta T cells and CD19 B cells. TCRalphabeta/CD19-depleted allogeneic hematopoietic cell grafts were given to the transplant recipients, all of whom were children. Material: PBMCs, mostly from graft donor cells, obtained 360 days after TCRalphabeta/CD19-depleted stem cell transplant. The rearranged segments are TRBV20-1 and TRBJ2-7, with the D segment identity uncertain. The TCR originated in a boy in the first two years of life who had a stem cell transplant for acute myeloid leukemia, so the T cells may come from the graft donor. The DNA sequence is as follows: TGCAGTGCTAGAGACGACCCCTCCTACGAGCAGTACTTC. Translated, it gives CSARDDPSYEQYF.